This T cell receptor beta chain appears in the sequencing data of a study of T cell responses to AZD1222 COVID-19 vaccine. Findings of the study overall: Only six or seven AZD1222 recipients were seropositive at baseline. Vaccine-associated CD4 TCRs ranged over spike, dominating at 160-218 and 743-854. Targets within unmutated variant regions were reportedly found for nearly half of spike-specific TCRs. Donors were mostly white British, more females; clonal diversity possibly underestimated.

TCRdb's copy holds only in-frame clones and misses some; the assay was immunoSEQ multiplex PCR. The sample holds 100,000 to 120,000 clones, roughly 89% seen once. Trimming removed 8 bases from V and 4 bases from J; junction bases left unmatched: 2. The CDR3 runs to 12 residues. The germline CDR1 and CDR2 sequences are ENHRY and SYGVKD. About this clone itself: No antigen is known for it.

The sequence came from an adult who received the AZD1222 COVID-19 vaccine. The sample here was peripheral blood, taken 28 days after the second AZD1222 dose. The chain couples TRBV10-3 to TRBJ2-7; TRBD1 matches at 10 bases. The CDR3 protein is CAIGTGEYEQYF. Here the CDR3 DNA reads TGTGCCATCGGGACAGGGGAATACGAGCAGTACTTC.